The following is a TCR beta chain sequence with its context. Its binding antigen is unknown. No base-level quality is on record; no much larger clone is a single base apart. The data are from a study of shared clonotypes between healthy human individuals (dated by TCRdb to about 2020). As for the study more broadly: The cohort included a few men and two women between 18 and 49 years of age. For each donor, CD4 naive and CD4 memory were each given three plates, CD8 naive was given two plates, and CD8 memory was given one plate. Between about 0.8 and 9 billion PBMCs per donor were obtained by leukapheresis. To increase sequencing depth and limit assay-specific biases, different laboratories used diverse techniques to prepare libraries and sequence TCR repertoires. Blood TCR repertoires of roughly five healthy adults were deeply sequenced to estimate repertoire size and the extent of clonotype sharing between individuals.

From cysteine to phenylalanine, the CDR3 is 15 amino acids long. Just the 45-base CDR3 DNA is kept, in frame starting at base 1. Per the germline V gene, MRHNA is the CDR1 and SNTAGT is the CDR2. Here V drops 7 bases and J drops 2 bases, and the junction holds 10 bases not matched to any gene. Using the deep immunoSEQ assay, TCR CDR3 regions were amplified from genomic DNA by multiplex PCR. Genomic DNA extracted from each cell subset was distributed evenly over all wells of several immunoSEQ 96-well plates, and each plate served as one replicate. Each replicate PCR for sorted subsets received approximately 220 ng genomic DNA, equal to 30,000 or so T cell genomes. The purified libraries were quantified using a Qubit 3.0 fluorometer, sized with a Bioanalyzer 2100, and then quantified again using the KAPA Library Quantification kit. Every immunoSEQ 96-well plate was sequenced on a separate single-read 150-cycle Illumina NextSeq 550 flow cell. The original methods were these. Because the immunoSEQ output included only junctional sequences and no quality scores, the filtering could not be the same as the filtering used for full-length reads. Sequences were annotated with PyIR, a Python wrapper for IgBLAST v1.9, using IMGT germline references to assign V/J genes and CDR3. Reads were removed for weak V/J assignments (E-value above 1e-6), missing CDR3, stop codons, out-of-frame junctions, or ambiguous translated residues. V3J clonotypes were defined as sequences sharing the same inferred V gene, J gene, and CDR3 amino acid sequence. To compute the percentage overlap between repertoires, the number of shared unique clonotypes was divided by the size of the smaller repertoire. Richness of each repertoire was evaluated using RTK rarefaction, the Chao1 estimator, and Recon v2.1 estimates of unobserved clonotypes. For all TCRbeta clonotypes obtained by the gDNA method from a handful of donors, generation probabilities were computed with OLGA. TCRdb re-hosts the immuneACCESS table, in-frame sequences only. Its copies lack some clones; in the studies checked, an unresolved V gene accounts for under half of them, and the cause for the rest is not known. V, J and clone size reflect that table, while D and trimming were determined from the DNA. The sample table shows 2 million to 2.5 million clones, and approximately 95% are seen once. Of the sample, about 0.39% falls within the top ten clones.

Donors were healthy HIV-negative adults with no recently reported acute infections or vaccinations. All donors were Caucasian adults living in Nashville, Tennessee, USA. CD4+ T cells were enriched by magnetic negative selection, after which naive cells were positively selected on CD45RA and the negative fraction was taken as the memory subset. Blood was obtained by leukapheresis, after which PBMCs were separated by Ficoll-Histopaque density gradient centrifugation and cryopreserved in liquid nitrogen vapor phase. Analytical flow cytometry was used to check the purity and quantity of every magnetically sorted T cell population. Each sorted fraction had its genomic DNA isolated and then quantified by UV absorbance on a Nanodrop 2000c. The paper's findings and limits, for the study overall: Naive subsets generally had larger estimated clonotype richness than memory subsets. Sampling was limited to blood, and TCR repertoires in tissue likely differ from TCR repertoires in blood. The genetic and exposure-history diversity represented was limited by the small number of donors. Rarefaction of sorted-subset datasets indicated incomplete sequencing despite the large sequencing depth. Higher generation probabilities were observed for clonotypes shared by all four sorted-subset donors than for non-shared clonotypes. Based on pairwise subsampling, the degree of clonotype sharing among donors was expected to be affected by sequencing depth. Roughly 5% of naive CD4, around 4% of naive CD8, around 2.3% of memory CD4, and about 0.4% of memory CD8 clonotypes were shared across four donors.

This receptor chain uses TRBV6-4 and TRBJ2-7, with 8 bases aligning to TRBD1. The sequencing input was naive CD4+ T cells from PBMCs. The sample's cell subset or site, from its label and the paper: CD45RA+ positively selected. This TCR was recovered from a man in his late teens or twenties in good health. Some clones in this sample may be carry-over from other donors' samples. CDR3 sequence: CASNLDRGNAYEQYF. The DNA is as follows: TGTGCCAGCAACTTAGACAGGGGTAACGCCTACGAGCAGTACTTC.